This T cell receptor (beta chain) is drawn from a study of T cell responses to AZD1222 COVID-19 vaccine. Assay used: immunoSEQ multiplex PCR; TCRdb lists only in-frame clones, some missing. The sample shows approximately 110,000 clones, 87% of them seen only once. J was trimmed by 0 bases and V by 4 bases; bases with no gene match: 5. The germline V gene encodes CDR1 SNHLY and CDR2 FYNNEI. The CDR3 is made up of 16 amino acids. This clone has only a few counts. Sequencing used peripheral blood, obtained on day 0 of AZD1222 vaccination. V is TRBV2 and J is TRBJ2-1; 8 bases agree with TRBD2. This clonotype originated in an adult in good health. The CDR3 region is CASSAVLAGSYNEQFF. In nucleotides, the CDR3 is TGTGCCAGCAGTGCGGTCCTAGCGGGCTCCTACAATGAGCAGTTCTTC.